The sequence of this TCR beta chain was determined in a study of graft-versus-host responses after intestinal transplantation. Study in general: Recipients got multivisceral, liver-intestinal, or isolated intestinal transplants. The study gave all recipients anti-thymocyte globulin induction, then tacrolimus and steroids for approximately three years. Study outcomes and limitations: In patients with graft-donor T cell macrochimerism, allograft graft-versus-host to host-versus-graft clonal ratios were high.

Graft tissue processing released intraepithelial and lamina propria lymphocytes. Worth noting for this clone: Its antigen is not identified.

Per germline, CDR1 SGHAT and CDR2 FQNNGV. Trimming took 4 bases from V and 4 from J; bases not matched to a gene: 11. The CDR3 covers 16 residues. Data came from immunoSEQ multiplex PCR; TCRdb stores just in-frame clones and leaves some out. The data hold about 14,000 clones, with 74% observed a single time. The source material was ileum tissue, sampled 16 days after intestinal transplant. This clonotype was sampled from a human patient who received an intestinal transplant, so some T cells may come from the graft donor. The V and J genes are TRBV11-2 and TRBJ2-5; TRBD1 aligns across 8 bases. This CDR3 reads CASSSWDRPLAETQYF. As DNA, the CDR3 is TGTGCCAGCAGCTCATGGGACAGGCCGCTGGCAGAGACCCAGTACTTC.